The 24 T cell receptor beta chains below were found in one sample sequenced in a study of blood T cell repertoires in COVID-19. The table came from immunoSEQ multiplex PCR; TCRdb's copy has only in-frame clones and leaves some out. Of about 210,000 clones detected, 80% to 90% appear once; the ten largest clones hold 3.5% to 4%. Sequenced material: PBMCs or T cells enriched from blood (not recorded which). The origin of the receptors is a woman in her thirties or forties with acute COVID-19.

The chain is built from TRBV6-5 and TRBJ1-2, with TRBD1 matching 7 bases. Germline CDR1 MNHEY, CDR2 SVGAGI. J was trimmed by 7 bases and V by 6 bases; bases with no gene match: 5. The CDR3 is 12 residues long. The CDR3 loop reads CASRDRVIGYTF. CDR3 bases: TGTGCCAGCAGAGACAGGGTAATTGGCTACACCTTC.

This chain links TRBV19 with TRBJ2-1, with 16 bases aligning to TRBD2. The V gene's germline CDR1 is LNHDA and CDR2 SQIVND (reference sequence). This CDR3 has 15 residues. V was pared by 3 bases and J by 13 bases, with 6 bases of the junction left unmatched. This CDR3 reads CASSIGTSGRASQFF. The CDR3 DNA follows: TGTGCCAGTAGTATTGGGACTAGCGGGAGGGCCAGTCAGTTCTTC. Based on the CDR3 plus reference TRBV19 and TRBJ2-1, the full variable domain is DGGITQSPKYLFRKEGQNVTLSCEQNLNHDAMYWYRQDPGQGLRLIYYSQIVNDFQKGDIAEGYSVSREKKESFPLTVTSAQKNPTAFYLCASSIGTSGRASQFFGPGTRLTVL.

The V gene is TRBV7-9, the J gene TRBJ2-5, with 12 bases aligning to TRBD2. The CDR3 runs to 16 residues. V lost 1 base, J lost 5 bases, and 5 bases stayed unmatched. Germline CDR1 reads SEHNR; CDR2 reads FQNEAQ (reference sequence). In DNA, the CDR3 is TGTGCCAGCAGCTTAGTTAGGACTAGCGGGGCGGAGACCCAGTACTTC. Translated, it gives CASSLVRTSGAETQYF.

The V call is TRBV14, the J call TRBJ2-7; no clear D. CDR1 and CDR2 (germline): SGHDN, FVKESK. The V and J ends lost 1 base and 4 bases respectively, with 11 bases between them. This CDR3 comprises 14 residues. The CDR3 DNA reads TGTGCCAGCAGCCAAGCCACGGGTGGTTACGAGCAGTACTTC. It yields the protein CASSQATGGYEQYF. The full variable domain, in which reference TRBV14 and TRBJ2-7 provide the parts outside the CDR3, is EAGVTQFPSHSVIEKGQTVTLRCDPISGHDNLYWYRRVMGKEIKFLLHFVKESKQDESGMPNNRFLAERTGGTYSTLKVQPAELEDSGVYFCASSQATGGYEQYFGPGTRLTVT.

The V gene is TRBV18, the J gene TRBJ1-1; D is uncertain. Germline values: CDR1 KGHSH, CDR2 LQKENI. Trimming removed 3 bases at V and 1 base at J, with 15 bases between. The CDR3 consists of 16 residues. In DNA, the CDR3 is TGTGCCAGCTCACCTTTTGTTATTAGAGCGAACACTGAAGCTTTCTTT. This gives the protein CASSPFVIRANTEAFF.

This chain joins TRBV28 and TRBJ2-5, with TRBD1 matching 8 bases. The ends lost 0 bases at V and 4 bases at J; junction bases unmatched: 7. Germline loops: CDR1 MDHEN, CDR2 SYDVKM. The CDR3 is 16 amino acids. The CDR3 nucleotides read TGTGCCAGCAGTTTATGGACAGGGGACGAAATAGAGACCCAGTACTTC. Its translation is CASSLWTGDEIETQYF.

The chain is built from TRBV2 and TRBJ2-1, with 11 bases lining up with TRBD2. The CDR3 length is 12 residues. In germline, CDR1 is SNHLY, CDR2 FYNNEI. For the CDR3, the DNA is TGTGTTAGCGGGAGGGGGGGCAATGAGCAGTTCTTC. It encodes CVSGRGGNEQFF. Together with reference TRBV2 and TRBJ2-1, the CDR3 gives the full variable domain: EPEVTQTPSHQVTQMGQEVILRCVPISNHLYFYWYRQILGQKVEFLVSFYNNEISEKSEIFDDQFSVERPDGSNFTLKIRSTKLEDSAMYFCVSGRGGNEQFFGPGTRLTVL.

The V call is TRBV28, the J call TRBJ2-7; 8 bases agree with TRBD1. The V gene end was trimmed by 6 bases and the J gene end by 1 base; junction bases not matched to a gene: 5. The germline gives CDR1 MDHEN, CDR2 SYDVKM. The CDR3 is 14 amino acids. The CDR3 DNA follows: TGTGCCAGCAGCCAGGGACAGGTTTCCTACGAGCAGTACTTC. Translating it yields CASSQGQVSYEQYF.

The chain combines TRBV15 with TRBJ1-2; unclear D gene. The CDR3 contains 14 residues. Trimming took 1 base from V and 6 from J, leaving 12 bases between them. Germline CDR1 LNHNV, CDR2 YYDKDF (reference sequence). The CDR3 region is CATSRVGGRDGYTF. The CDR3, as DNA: TGTGCCACCAGCAGAGTTGGAGGGCGGGATGGCTACACCTTC.

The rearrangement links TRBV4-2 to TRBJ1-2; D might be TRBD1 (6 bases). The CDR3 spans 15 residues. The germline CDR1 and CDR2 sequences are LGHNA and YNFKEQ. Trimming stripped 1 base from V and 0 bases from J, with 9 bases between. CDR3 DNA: TGTGCCAGCAGCCAAGTCGGGGACACTAACTATGGCTACACCTTC. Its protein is CASSQVGDTNYGYTF.

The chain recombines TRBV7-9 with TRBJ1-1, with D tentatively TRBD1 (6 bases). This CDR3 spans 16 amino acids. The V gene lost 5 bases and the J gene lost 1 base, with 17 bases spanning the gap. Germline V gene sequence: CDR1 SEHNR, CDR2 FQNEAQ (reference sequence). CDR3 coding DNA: TGTGCCAGCAGCCGCGGAAGGGGACAACAGAACACTGAAGCTTTCTTT. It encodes CASSRGRGQQNTEAFF.

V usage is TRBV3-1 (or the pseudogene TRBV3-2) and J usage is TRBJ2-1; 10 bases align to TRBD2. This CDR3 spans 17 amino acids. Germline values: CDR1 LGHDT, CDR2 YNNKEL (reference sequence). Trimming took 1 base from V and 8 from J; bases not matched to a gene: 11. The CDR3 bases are TGTGCCAGCAGCCAAGTCTTTAGCGGGAGGCCCGACGATGAGCAGTTCTTC. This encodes CASSQVFSGRPDDEQFF.

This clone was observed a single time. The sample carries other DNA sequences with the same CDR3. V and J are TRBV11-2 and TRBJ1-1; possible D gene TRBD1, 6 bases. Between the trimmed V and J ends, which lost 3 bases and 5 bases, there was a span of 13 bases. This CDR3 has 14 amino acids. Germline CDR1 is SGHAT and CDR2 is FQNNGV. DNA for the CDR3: TGTGCCAGCAGCTTGAGAGGGGGAAATACTGAAGCTTTCTTT. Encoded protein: CASSLRGGNTEAFF.

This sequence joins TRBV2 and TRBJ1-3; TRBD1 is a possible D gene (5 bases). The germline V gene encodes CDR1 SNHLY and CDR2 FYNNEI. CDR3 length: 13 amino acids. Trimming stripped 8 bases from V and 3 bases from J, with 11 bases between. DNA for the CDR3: TGTGCCAGCTATCAGGGTTTTGGAAACACCATATATTTT. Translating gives CASYQGFGNTIYF. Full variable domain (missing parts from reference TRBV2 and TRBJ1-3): EPEVTQTPSHQVTQMGQEVILRCVPISNHLYFYWYRQILGQKVEFLVSFYNNEISEKSEIFDDQFSVERPDGSNFTLKIRSTKLEDSAMYFCASYQGFGNTIYFGEGSWLTVV.

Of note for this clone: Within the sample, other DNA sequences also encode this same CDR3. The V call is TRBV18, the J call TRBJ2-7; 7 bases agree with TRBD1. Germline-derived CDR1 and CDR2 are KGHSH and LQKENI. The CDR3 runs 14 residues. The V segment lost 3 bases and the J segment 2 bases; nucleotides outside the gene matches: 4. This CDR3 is CASSPRQGTYEQYF. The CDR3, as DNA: TGTGCCAGCTCACCGAGACAGGGTACCTACGAGCAGTACTTC.

CDR3 bases: TGTGCCAGTGCAGATGTAGATACGCAGTATTTT. This translates into CASADVDTQYF. The chain links TRBV5-6 to TRBJ2-3; the D is unclear. This CDR3 region has 11 residues. V was pared by 8 bases and J by 5 bases, with 9 bases between. Germline-derived CDR1 and CDR2 are SGHDT and YYEEEE.

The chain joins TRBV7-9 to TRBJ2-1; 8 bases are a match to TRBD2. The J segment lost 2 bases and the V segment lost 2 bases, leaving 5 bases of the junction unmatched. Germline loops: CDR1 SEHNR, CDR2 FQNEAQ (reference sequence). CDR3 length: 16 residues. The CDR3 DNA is TGTGCCAGCAGCTTATGGGCGGGAGGAGCCTACAATGAGCAGTTCTTC. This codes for CASSLWAGGAYNEQFF.

The CDR3 loop is CASRPSSIPNTEAFF. The CDR3 DNA follows: TGTGCCAGCAGACCCTCCTCTATACCGAACACTGAAGCTTTCTTT. The gene calls are TRBV28 and TRBJ1-1; D ambiguous. This CDR3 spans 15 amino acids. Trimming left V 6 bases short and J 1 base short, with 15 bases between. Germline CDR1 reads MDHEN; CDR2 reads SYDVKM.

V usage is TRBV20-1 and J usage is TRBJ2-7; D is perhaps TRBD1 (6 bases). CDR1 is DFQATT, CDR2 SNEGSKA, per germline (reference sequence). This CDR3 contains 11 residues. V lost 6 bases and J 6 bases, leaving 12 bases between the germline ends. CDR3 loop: CSAPLRGEQYF. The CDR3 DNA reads TGCAGTGCCCCCCTCAGGGGCGAGCAGTACTTC.

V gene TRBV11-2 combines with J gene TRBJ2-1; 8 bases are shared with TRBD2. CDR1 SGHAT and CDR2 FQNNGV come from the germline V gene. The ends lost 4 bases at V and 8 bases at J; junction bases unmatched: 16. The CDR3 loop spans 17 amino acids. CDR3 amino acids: CASSSPSSGTSGHEQFF. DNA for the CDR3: TGTGCCAGCAGCTCACCAAGCTCCGGGACTAGTGGACATGAGCAGTTCTTC.

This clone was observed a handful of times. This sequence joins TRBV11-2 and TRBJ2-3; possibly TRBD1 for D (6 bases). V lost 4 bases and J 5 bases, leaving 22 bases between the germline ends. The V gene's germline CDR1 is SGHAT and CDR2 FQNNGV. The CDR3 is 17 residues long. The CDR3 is CASSSQSDRYKQDTQYF. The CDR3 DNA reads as TGTGCCAGCAGCTCCCAATCCGACAGGTATAAACAAGATACGCAGTATTTT.

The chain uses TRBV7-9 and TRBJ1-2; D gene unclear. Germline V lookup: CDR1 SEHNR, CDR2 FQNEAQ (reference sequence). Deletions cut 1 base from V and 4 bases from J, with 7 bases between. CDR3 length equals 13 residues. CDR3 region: CASSLERTYGYTF. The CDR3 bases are TGTGCCAGCAGCTTAGAGCGTACCTATGGCTACACCTTC.

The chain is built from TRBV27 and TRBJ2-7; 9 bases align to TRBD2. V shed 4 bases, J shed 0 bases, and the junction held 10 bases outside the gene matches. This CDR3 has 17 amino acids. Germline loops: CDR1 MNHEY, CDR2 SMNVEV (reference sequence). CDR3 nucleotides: TGTGCCAGCAGTTCATTAGGGCTAGCGGGGTTCTCCTACGAGCAGTACTTC. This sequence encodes CASSSLGLAGFSYEQYF.

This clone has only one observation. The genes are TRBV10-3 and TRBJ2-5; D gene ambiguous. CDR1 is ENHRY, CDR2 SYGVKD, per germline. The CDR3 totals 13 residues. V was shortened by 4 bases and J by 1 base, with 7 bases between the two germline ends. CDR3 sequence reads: CAISGQIQETQYF. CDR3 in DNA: TGTGCCATCAGTGGTCAGATCCAAGAGACCCAGTACTTC.